These 30 T cell receptor beta chains were sequenced from one sample in a study of blood T cell repertoires in COVID-19. Clones were sequenced by immunoSEQ multiplex PCR, and TCRdb holds only the in-frame ones, with some missing. The repertoire holds 130,000 or so clones, with over 75% as singletons. The sequenced sample was peripheral blood. Every receptor here comes from a man aged 55 to 70 with acute or convalescent COVID-19.

Written as DNA, the CDR3 is TGTGCCAGCAGCTCACCCTTGGACGGCATGGGGGGGCCCCAGCATTTT. Its translation: CASSSPLDGMGGPQHF. The chain has TRBV7-9 and TRBJ1-5; tentatively, D is TRBD1 (5 bases). Between the trimmed V and J ends, which lost 4 bases and 9 bases, there was a span of 22 bases. Germline CDR1 reads SEHNR; CDR2 reads FQNEAQ (reference sequence). The CDR3 is 16 residues long.

J is TRBJ2-7 and V is TRBV2; perhaps TRBD2 as D (6 bases). CDR3 size: 13 residues. In germline, CDR1 is SNHLY, CDR2 FYNNEI. The ends were cut back, 8 bases at V and 5 bases at J, with 16 bases in the middle. The CDR3: CASLTGEMNEQYF. The DNA of the CDR3 is TGTGCCAGCCTGACGGGGGAAATGAACGAGCAGTACTTC.

This clone has just a few counts. The V and J genes are TRBV5-8 and TRBJ2-7; D possibly corresponds to TRBD1 (6 bases). The CDR3 runs to 13 residues. V lost 4 bases and J lost 3, with 11 bases in between. Germline CDR1 and CDR2: SGHTS and YDEGEE. CDR3 bases: TGTGCCAGCAGCACAGGGTTTGACTACGAGCAGTACTTC. This gives the protein CASSTGFDYEQYF.

The chain has TRBV4-3 and TRBJ2-3; possibly TRBD2 for D (6 bases). Trimming took 0 bases from V and 5 from J, leaving 9 bases between them. CDR3 length equals 14 residues. CDR1 is LGHNA and CDR2 is YSLEER in the germline V gene. The DNA of the CDR3 is TGCGCCAGCAGCCAAGATGGCGGGGTAGATACGCAGTATTTT. It specifies CASSQDGGVDTQYF.

V is TRBV24-1 and J is TRBJ1-2; D not certain. This CDR3 is 14 amino acids long. V dropped 3 bases and J dropped 4 bases, with 11 bases sitting between them. Germline V gives CDR1 KGHDR, CDR2 SFDVKD. The CDR3 sequence is CATSDDTQIYGYTF. CDR3 DNA sequence: TGTGCCACCAGTGATGACACGCAAATCTATGGCTACACCTTC.

The gene calls are TRBV4-2 and TRBJ2-1; the match to TRBD2 covers 13 bases. The V gene's germline CDR1 is LGHNA and CDR2 YNFKEQ. V shed 5 bases and J 0 bases; nucleotides not matched to a gene: 13. The CDR3 length is 20 residues. The CDR3 sequence: CASSKAGTSGTGSSYNEQFF. In DNA, the CDR3 is TGTGCCAGCAGCAAGGCCGGGACTAGCGGGACCGGGAGCTCCTACAATGAGCAGTTCTTC.

J is TRBJ2-5 and V is TRBV28; D might be TRBD1 (5 bases). V was pared by 4 bases and J by 5 bases, with 11 bases between. CDR1 is MDHEN, CDR2 SYDVKM, per germline. The CDR3 totals 13 residues. In nucleotides, the CDR3 is TGTGCCAGCAGTTACACAGGATTTGAGACCCAGTACTTC. It translates to CASSYTGFETQYF. Drawing the rest from reference TRBV28 and TRBJ2-5, the complete variable domain is DVKVTQSSRYLVKRTGEKVFLECVQDMDHENMFWYRQDPGLGLRLIYFSYDVKMKEKGDIPEGYSVSREKKERFSLILESASTNQTSMYLCASSYTGFETQYFGPGTRLLVL.

In this sample, this clone turned up once. The CDR3 loop reads CSASPSGRTYEQYF. In nucleotides, the CDR3 is TGCAGTGCTAGTCCCAGCGGGAGGACCTACGAGCAGTACTTC. The J gene is TRBJ2-7, the V gene TRBV20-1, with TRBD2 identical over 9 bases. The CDR3 loop spans 14 amino acids. V lost 3 bases to trimming and J lost 2 bases; unmatched junction nucleotides: 5. In germline, CDR1 is DFQATT, CDR2 SNEGSKA (reference sequence).

J is TRBJ2-7 and V is TRBV28; 9 nucleotides match TRBD1. The germline V gene encodes CDR1 MDHEN and CDR2 SYDVKM. The junction had 8 bases not matched to a gene; V was cut back by 7 bases and J by 4 bases. The CDR3 spans 14 residues. The CDR3 bases are TGTGCCAGCACCGCGGGGACAGGGAATTACGAGCAGTACTTC. Translation: CASTAGTGNYEQYF.

A remark on this clone: The same CDR3 can be traced to other DNA sequences in this sample. J is TRBJ1-5 and V is TRBV24-1; D unclear. V lost 5 bases, J lost 5 bases, and 15 bases lay in between. CDR3 length: 15 amino acids. Germline CDR1 and CDR2: KGHDR and SFDVKD. The CDR3 loop reads CATSALGSGDQPQHF. In DNA, the CDR3 is TGTGCCACCAGTGCCTTGGGCAGCGGAGATCAGCCCCAGCATTTT.

The V gene is TRBV18, the J gene TRBJ1-2; tentative D call: TRBD1 (6 bases). This CDR3 is built from 16 residues. Germline CDR1 is KGHSH and CDR2 is LQKENI. V lost 0 bases and J lost 4, with 15 bases in between. CDR3 sequence (DNA): TGTGCCAGCTCACCACCGGGTCAGGGGCTGAGCTATGGCTACACCTTC. It translates to CASSPPGQGLSYGYTF.

V usage is TRBV28 and J usage is TRBJ2-2; 12 bases align to TRBD1. Germline values: CDR1 MDHEN, CDR2 SYDVKM. V was pared by 6 bases and J by 4 bases, with 9 bases of the junction left unmatched. The CDR3 is 17 residues long. CDR3 amino acids: CASSLPGQGAGTGELFF. The CDR3 bases are TGTGCCAGCAGCCTACCGGGACAGGGGGCCGGCACCGGGGAGCTGTTTTTT. The entire variable domain, with the rest obtained from reference TRBV28 and TRBJ2-2, is as follows: DVKVTQSSRYLVKRTGEKVFLECVQDMDHENMFWYRQDPGLGLRLIYFSYDVKMKEKGDIPEGYSVSREKKERFSLILESASTNQTSMYLCASSLPGQGAGTGELFFGEGSRLTVL.

The chain links TRBV7-8 to TRBJ1-1, with D unresolved. With 5 bases removed from V and 6 bases from J, the gap between germline ends came to 16 bases. Germline assignment: CDR1 SGHVS and CDR2 FQNEAQ. The CDR3 extends over 14 amino acids. The CDR3 spells CASSPEERRAEAFF. CDR3 DNA: TGTGCCAGCAGCCCCGAGGAGCGGCGAGCTGAAGCTTTCTTT.

The chain has TRBV6-1 and TRBJ2-5, with D possibly matching TRBD1 (5 bases). Germline loops: CDR1 MNHNS, CDR2 SASEGT. This CDR3 spans 14 amino acids. Trimming took 1 base from V and 4 from J, leaving 10 bases between them. DNA of the CDR3: TGTGCCAGCAGTGAAGTAGGGGTTGGAGAGACCCAGTACTTC. This encodes CASSEVGVGETQYF.

This clone showed up just once. The genes are TRBV18 and TRBJ1-4; D call uncertain. V lost 0 bases and J lost 4, with 9 bases in between. CDR1 and CDR2 from the germline V gene are KGHSH and LQKENI. The CDR3 is 15 amino acids. This chain's CDR3 is CASSPPGGDNEKLFF. The CDR3 DNA is TGTGCCAGCTCACCACCGGGCGGGGATAATGAAAAACTGTTTTTT.

This chain links TRBV9 with TRBJ1-4; 11 bases line up with TRBD1. The CDR3 length is 14 residues. In germline, CDR1 is SGDLS, CDR2 YYNGEE. After removal of 4 bases from V and 8 bases from J, the junction contained 4 bases not matched to a gene. The DNA of the CDR3 is TGTGCCAGCAGCCCGGACAGGGGGCGCGAAAAACTGTTTTTT. Its translation: CASSPDRGREKLFF.

The chain employs TRBV6-5 and TRBJ2-3; 7 positions agree with TRBD2. The V segment lost 7 bases and the J segment 0 bases; nucleotides outside the gene matches: 4. Per germline, CDR1 MNHEY and CDR2 SVGAGI. This CDR3 region has 14 residues. The CDR3, as DNA: TGTGCCAGCACCGTTAGCGGGAGCACAGATACGCAGTATTTT. It is translated as CASTVSGSTDTQYF.

To note about this clone: A junction end diverges from the germline sequence, so it may reflect a read error. The chain uses TRBV7-7 and TRBJ2-2; 8 nucleotides agree with TRBD2. The germline CDR1 and CDR2 sequences are SSHAT and FNYEAQ (reference sequence). The CDR3 length is 16 residues. The CDR3 loop reads CASSLAIAGSGGELFF. Written as DNA, the CDR3 is TGTGCTAGCAGCTTAGCGATAGCGGGATCCGGCGGGGAGCTGTTTTTT.

The rearrangement joins TRBV3-1 (or the pseudogene TRBV3-2) to TRBJ1-5, with 7 bases aligning to TRBD1. Germline values: CDR1 LGHDT, CDR2 YNNKEL (reference sequence). CDR3 length: 15 amino acids. J was trimmed by 5 bases and V by 0 bases; bases with no gene match: 4. In DNA form, the CDR3 reads TGTGCCAGCAGCCAAGAGCCAGGGGGTTATCAGCCCCAGCATTTT. Protein sequence: CASSQEPGGYQPQHF.

This clone was seen once. The chain has TRBV2 and TRBJ1-5; 7 bases align to TRBD1. The CDR3 has 16 amino acids. The V gene end was trimmed by 7 bases and the J gene end by 2 bases; junction bases not matched to a gene: 11. From germline, CDR1 is SNHLY and CDR2 FYNNEI. CDR3 coding DNA: TGTGCCAGCACTCACGAATTCCAGGGGGGCAATCAGCCCCAGCATTTT. This sequence encodes CASTHEFQGGNQPQHF. Supplemented by reference TRBV2 and TRBJ1-5, the full variable domain reads EPEVTQTPSHQVTQMGQEVILRCVPISNHLYFYWYRQILGQKVEFLVSFYNNEISEKSEIFDDQFSVERPDGSNFTLKIRSTKLEDSAMYFCASTHEFQGGNQPQHFGDGTRLSIL.

V is TRBV5-4 and J is TRBJ2-2; D is perhaps TRBD1 (5 bases). Germline V gene sequence: CDR1 SGHNT, CDR2 YYREEE (reference sequence). CDR3 length: 15 amino acids. V was cut by 4 bases and J by 4 bases, with 14 bases left in between. CDR3 residues: CASSPQKQVTGELFF. The CDR3 DNA is TGTGCCAGCAGCCCACAGAAACAGGTCACCGGGGAGCTGTTTTTT.

The chain is built from TRBV3-1 (or the pseudogene TRBV3-2) and TRBJ1-2; TRBD1 might be the D (5 bases). Trimming removed 4 bases from V and 2 bases from J, with 11 bases in between. The CDR3 length is 14 residues. Germline V gene sequence: CDR1 LGHDT, CDR2 YNNKEL (reference sequence). In DNA form, the CDR3 reads TGTGCCAGCAGCCGGGACTGGGCGAACTATGGCTACACCTTC. Its protein is CASSRDWANYGYTF.

The chain combines TRBV15 with TRBJ1-4; 7 nucleotides line up with TRBD1. The ends lost 5 bases at V and 2 bases at J; junction bases unmatched: 5. Germline V gene data show CDR1 as LNHNV and CDR2 as YYDKDF (reference sequence). This CDR3 is 15 amino acids long. The CDR3 sequence: CATSLNRGTNEKLFF. Here the CDR3 DNA reads TGTGCCACCAGCCTAAACAGGGGTACTAATGAAAAACTGTTTTTT.

This clone occurred a few times. This sample includes further DNA sequences coding for the same CDR3. The genes are TRBV7-9 and TRBJ2-7, with D unclear. From germline, CDR1 is SEHNR and CDR2 FQNEAQ (reference sequence). The V gene lost 1 base and the J gene lost 2 bases, with 3 bases spanning the gap. This CDR3 has 12 residues. CDR3 amino acids: CASSLGTYEQYF. CDR3 coding DNA: TGTGCCAGCAGCTTAGGTACCTACGAGCAGTACTTC.

This chain uses TRBV28 with TRBJ2-7, with 11 bases lining up with TRBD2. This CDR3 spans 14 amino acids. In germline, CDR1 is MDHEN, CDR2 SYDVKM. The trim removed 10 bases at V and 0 bases at J, leaving 5 bases unmatched. Here the CDR3 reads CATRGTSGSYEQYF. The CDR3 coding sequence is TGTGCCACCCGGGGGACTAGCGGCTCCTACGAGCAGTACTTC.

This clone is a singleton in its sample. A junction boundary mismatches the germline segment, possibly from a read error. As DNA, the CDR3 is TGTGCTAGCAGCTTGGGCGGGCTGGGCACAGATACGCAGTATTTT. This encodes CASSLGGLGTDTQYF. V is TRBV7-7 and J is TRBJ2-3, with D perhaps TRBD2 (5 bases). CDR3 length equals 15 residues. Germline assignment: CDR1 SSHAT and CDR2 FNYEAQ (reference sequence).

V is TRBV19 and J is TRBJ1-1; TRBD1 is a possible D gene (6 bases). Germline V gene lookup returns CDR1 LNHDA and CDR2 SQIVND (reference sequence). The CDR3 is 16 amino acids. The CDR3 coding sequence is TGTGCAGTCACGTCGTGGGGGGGGCAAGAATACACTGAAGCTTTCTTT. It translates to CAVTSWGGQEYTEAFF.

The chain links TRBV30 to TRBJ2-2, with 11 bases fitting TRBD1. The germline V gene encodes CDR1 GTSNPN and CDR2 SVGIG (reference sequence). The junction had 8 bases not matched to a gene; V was cut back by 5 bases and J by 6 bases. The CDR3 has 15 residues. The CDR3 loop reads CAWDQGTGGSGELFF. As DNA, the CDR3 is TGTGCCTGGGACCAAGGGACAGGGGGTTCCGGGGAGCTGTTTTTT.

CDR3 DNA: TGTGCCACCAGCAGAGACCTAGCGGGGACCCACAATGAGCAGTTCTTC. Translation: CATSRDLAGTHNEQFF. The rearrangement joins TRBV15 to TRBJ2-1, with 9 bases aligning to TRBD2. Germline values: CDR1 LNHNV, CDR2 YYDKDF (reference sequence). The J segment lost 5 bases and the V segment lost 0 bases, leaving 5 bases of the junction unmatched. The CDR3 sequence is 16 residues long.

V and J are TRBV18 and TRBJ2-1, with 7 bases matching TRBD2. CDR3 length: 15 amino acids. Germline V gene sequence: CDR1 KGHSH, CDR2 LQKENI. The V and J ends lost 1 base and 2 bases, in that order; junction bases with no gene match: 2. The CDR3 is CASSPQAGPYNEQFF. CDR3 in DNA: TGTGCCAGCTCACCACAAGCGGGGCCCTACAATGAGCAGTTCTTC.